The 12 T cell receptor beta chains below were found in one sample sequenced in a study of OX40 agonist ivuxolimab in advanced cancers. Using immunoSEQ multiplex PCR, the repertoire was profiled, and TCRdb retains in-frame clones only, with some absent. The table shows under 100,000 clones, with just under 95% occurring only once. The sequences come from CD4+ or CD8+ T cells sorted from blood, collected in a trial of the OX40 agonist ivuxolimab. The receptors shown here come from an adult with an advanced solid tumor such as melanoma, head and neck, liver or kidney cancer.

The chain employs TRBV13 and TRBJ2-5, with a weak D call TRBD2 (5 bases). Trimming shortened V by 5 bases and J by 0 bases, and 10 bases separated the two germline ends. The CDR3 runs to 14 residues. The germline gives CDR1 PRHDT, CDR2 FYEKMQ (reference sequence). The CDR3, as DNA: TGTGCCAGCAGCGCGGAAGCGGACCAAGAGACCCAGTACTTC. This translates into CASSAEADQETQYF. Full variable domain (remainder filled in from reference TRBV13 and TRBJ2-5): AAGVIQSPRHLIKEKRETATLKCYPIPRHDTVYWYQQGPGQDPQFLISFYEKMQSDKGSIPDRFSAQQFSDYHSELNMSSLELGDSALYFCASSAEADQETQYFGPGTRLLVL.

The CDR3 nucleotides read TGTGCCATCAGTGAAGGGGACTTTAGGGGCTACGAGCAGTACTTC. Its translation is CAISEGDFRGYEQYF. The chain is built from TRBV10-3 and TRBJ2-7; perhaps TRBD2 as D (6 bases). V gave up 3 bases and J gave up 3 bases, with 15 bases separating them. In germline, CDR1 is ENHRY, CDR2 SYGVKD. This CDR3 region has 15 residues.

The chain employs TRBV27 and TRBJ2-4; no reliable D call. Germline assignment: CDR1 MNHEY and CDR2 SMNVEV (reference sequence). The CDR3 spans 17 residues. With 4 bases removed from V and 0 bases from J, the gap between germline ends came to 16 bases. The CDR3 nucleotides read TGTGCCAGCAGTTCCTCTCCTCCGCAAGTAGCCAAAAACATTCAGTACTTC. This gives the protein CASSSSPPQVAKNIQYF.

CDR3 residues: CASSVDGSQTALGEQYF. The CDR3 nucleotides are TGTGCCAGCAGCGTAGACGGCAGTCAGACCGCCCTAGGCGAGCAGTACTTC. This chain links TRBV9 with TRBJ2-7; D ambiguous. Trimming cost V 0 bases and J 6 bases, with 22 bases left between them. The CDR3 covers 17 residues. In germline, CDR1 is SGDLS, CDR2 YYNGEE.

This clone was recorded at least ten times. The V call is TRBV5-6, the J call TRBJ1-2; the D gene is possibly TRBD1 (6 bases). Germline CDR1 and CDR2: SGHDT and YYEEEE. Between the trimmed V and J ends, which lost 1 base and 5 bases, there was a span of 12 bases. CDR3 length equals 14 residues. In DNA form, the CDR3 reads TGTGCCAGCAGCTTGATGGGGGGCGGTTATGGCTACACCTTC. Protein product: CASSLMGGGYGYTF.

CDR3: CASSLPSPGLEHTGELFF. The CDR3, as DNA: TGTGCCAGCAGTCTCCCTTCCCCAGGTCTCGAACACACCGGGGAGCTGTTTTTT. The chain uses TRBV27 and TRBJ2-2; D is unclear. The CDR3 sequence is 18 residues long. V lost 5 bases and J lost 3, with 22 bases in between. In germline, CDR1 is MNHEY, CDR2 SMNVEV (reference sequence).

The chain is built from TRBV30 and TRBJ2-7; D tentatively fits TRBD1 or TRBD2 (5 bases each). The ends were cut back, 0 bases at V and 2 bases at J, with 11 bases in the middle. In germline, CDR1 is GTSNPN, CDR2 SVGIG (reference sequence). The CDR3 has 14 amino acids. The CDR3 coding sequence is TGTGCCTGGAGTGTACTGGGGACGACCTACGAGCAGTACTTC. Amino acids: CAWSVLGTTYEQYF.

J is TRBJ2-3 and V is TRBV11-2, with 9 bases fitting TRBD2. V was clipped by 0 bases and J by 0 bases; unmatched bases: 4. CDR1 SGHAT and CDR2 FQNNGV come from the germline V gene. The CDR3 sequence is 17 residues long. The CDR3: CASSLEVAGESTDTQYF. DNA for the CDR3: TGTGCCAGCAGCTTAGAAGTAGCGGGGGAGAGCACAGATACGCAGTATTTT.

V is TRBV11-2 and J is TRBJ1-1; no firm D call. Germline V lookup: CDR1 SGHAT, CDR2 FQNNGV. This CDR3 has 13 amino acids. Trimming took 1 base from V and 4 from J, leaving 7 bases between them. The CDR3 nucleotides are TGTGCCAGCAGCTTAGGAGTGATCACTGAAGCTTTCTTT. This translates into CASSLGVITEAFF.

The chain links TRBV6-5 to TRBJ1-2; D remains ambiguous. Trimming cost V 4 bases and J 2 bases, with 11 bases left between them. Germline assignment: CDR1 MNHEY and CDR2 SVGAGI. CDR3 length: 14 amino acids. Written as DNA, the CDR3 is TGTGCCAGCAGTTTAACAGAACTAAACTATGGCTACACCTTC. Translating gives CASSLTELNYGYTF.

CDR3 loop: CASSYTSAYEQYF. The CDR3 coding sequence is TGTGCCAGCAGTTACACTAGTGCCTACGAGCAGTACTTC. The rearrangement links TRBV6-5 to TRBJ2-5; tentatively, D is TRBD2 (5 bases). Matching the DNA end better, TRBJ2-7 makes the J call doubtful. CDR1 is MNHEY, CDR2 SVGAGI, per germline. The CDR3 totals 13 residues.

This chain links TRBV25-1 with TRBJ1-6; TRBD1 agrees at 7 bases. CDR3 length: 16 amino acids. V shed 7 bases and J 7 bases; nucleotides not matched to a gene: 13. Germline V gives CDR1 MGHDK, CDR2 SYGVNS. The CDR3 nucleotides are TGTGCCAGCAAACCCCCGGGACAGAGCGGAAATTCACCCCTCCACTTT. It codes for CASKPPGQSGNSPLHF.